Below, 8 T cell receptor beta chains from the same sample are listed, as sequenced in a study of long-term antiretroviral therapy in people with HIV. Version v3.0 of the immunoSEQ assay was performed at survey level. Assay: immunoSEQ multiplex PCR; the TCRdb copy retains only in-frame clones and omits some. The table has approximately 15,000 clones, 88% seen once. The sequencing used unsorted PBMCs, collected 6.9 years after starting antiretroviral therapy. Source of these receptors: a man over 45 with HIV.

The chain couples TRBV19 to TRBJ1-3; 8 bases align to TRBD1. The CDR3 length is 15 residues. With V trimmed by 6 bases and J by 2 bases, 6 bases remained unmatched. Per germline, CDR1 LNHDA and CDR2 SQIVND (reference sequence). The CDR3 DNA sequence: TGTGCCAGTAGCCCGCAGGGGGCCCCTGGAAACACCATATATTTT. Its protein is CASSPQGAPGNTIYF.

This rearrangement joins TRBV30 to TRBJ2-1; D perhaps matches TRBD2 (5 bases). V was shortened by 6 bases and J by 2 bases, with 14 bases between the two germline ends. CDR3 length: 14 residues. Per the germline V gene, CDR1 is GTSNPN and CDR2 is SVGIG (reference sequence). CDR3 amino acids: CACWTLGAYNEQFF. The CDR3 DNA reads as TGTGCCTGCTGGACTCTGGGAGCCTACAATGAGCAGTTCTTC.

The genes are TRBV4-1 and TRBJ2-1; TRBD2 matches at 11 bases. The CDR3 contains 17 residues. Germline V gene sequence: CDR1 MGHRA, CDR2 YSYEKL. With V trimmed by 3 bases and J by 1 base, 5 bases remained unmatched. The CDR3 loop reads CASSHPGTSGSYNEQFF. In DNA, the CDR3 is TGCGCCAGCAGCCACCCCGGGACTAGCGGTTCCTACAATGAGCAGTTCTTC.

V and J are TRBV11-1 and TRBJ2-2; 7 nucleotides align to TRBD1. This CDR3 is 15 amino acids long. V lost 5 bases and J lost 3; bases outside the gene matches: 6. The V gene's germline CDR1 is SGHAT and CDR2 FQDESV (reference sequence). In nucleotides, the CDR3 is TGTGCCAGCAGCCAAAACACAGGGGACACCGGGGAGCTGTTTTTT. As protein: CASSQNTGDTGELFF.

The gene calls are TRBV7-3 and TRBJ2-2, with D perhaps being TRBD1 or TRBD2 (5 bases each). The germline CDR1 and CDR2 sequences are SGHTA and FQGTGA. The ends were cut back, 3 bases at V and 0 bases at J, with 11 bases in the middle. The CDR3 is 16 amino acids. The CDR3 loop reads CASSFIRGPNTGELFF. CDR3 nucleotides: TGTGCCAGCAGCTTTATCCGGGGCCCGAACACCGGGGAGCTGTTTTTT. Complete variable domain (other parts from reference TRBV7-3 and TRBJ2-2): GAGVSQTPSNKVTEKGKYVELRCDPISGHTALYWYRQSLGQGPEFLIYFQGTGAADDSGLPNDRFFAVRPEGSVSTLKIQRTERGDSAVYLCASSFIRGPNTGELFFGEGSRLTVL.

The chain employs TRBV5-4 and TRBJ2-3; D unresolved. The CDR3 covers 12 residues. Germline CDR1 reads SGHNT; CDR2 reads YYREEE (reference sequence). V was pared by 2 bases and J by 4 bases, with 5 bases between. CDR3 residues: CASSFYADTQYF. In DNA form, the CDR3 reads TGTGCCAGCAGCTTCTACGCAGATACGCAGTATTTT.

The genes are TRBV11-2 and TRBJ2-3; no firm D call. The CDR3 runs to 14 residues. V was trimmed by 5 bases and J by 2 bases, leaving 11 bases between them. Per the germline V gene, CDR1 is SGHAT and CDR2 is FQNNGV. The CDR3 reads CASSPDPSTDTQYF. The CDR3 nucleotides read TGTGCCAGCAGCCCGGATCCCTCCACAGATACGCAGTATTTT. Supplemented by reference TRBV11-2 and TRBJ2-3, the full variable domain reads EAGVAQSPRYKIIEKRQSVAFWCNPISGHATLYWYQQILGQGPKLLIQFQNNGVVDDSQLPKDRFSAERLKGVDSTLKIQPAKLEDSAVYLCASSPDPSTDTQYFGPGTRLTVL.

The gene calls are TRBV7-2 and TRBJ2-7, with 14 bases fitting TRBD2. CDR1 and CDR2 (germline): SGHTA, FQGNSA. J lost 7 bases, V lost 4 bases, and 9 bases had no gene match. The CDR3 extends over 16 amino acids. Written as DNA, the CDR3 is TGTGCCAGCAGCTCCCGGACTAGCGGGAGGTTGGTGGAGCAGTACTTC. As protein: CASSSRTSGRLVEQYF.